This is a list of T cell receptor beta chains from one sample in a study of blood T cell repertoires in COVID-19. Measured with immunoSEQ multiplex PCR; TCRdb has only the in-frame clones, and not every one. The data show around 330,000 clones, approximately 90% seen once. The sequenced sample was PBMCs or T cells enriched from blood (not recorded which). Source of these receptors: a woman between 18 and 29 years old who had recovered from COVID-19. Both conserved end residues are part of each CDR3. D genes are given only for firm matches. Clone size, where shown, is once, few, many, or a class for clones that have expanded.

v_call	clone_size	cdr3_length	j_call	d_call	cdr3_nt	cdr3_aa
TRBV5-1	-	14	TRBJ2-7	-	TGCGCCAGCAGCTCCACTCCTCCCTCCTACGAGCAGTACTTC	CASSSTPPSYEQYF
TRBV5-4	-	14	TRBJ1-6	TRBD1	TGTGCCAGCACCATGACAGGGGATAATTCACCCCTCCACTTT	CASTMTGDNSPLHF
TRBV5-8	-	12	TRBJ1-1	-	TGTGCCAGCAGCTTGAATTACTGGGAAGCTTTCTTT	CASSLNYWEAFF
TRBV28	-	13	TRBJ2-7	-	TGTGCCAGCAGTCTCGACAGATTCTACGAGCAGTACTTC	CASSLDRFYEQYF
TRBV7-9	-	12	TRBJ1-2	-	TGTGCCAGCTGGGGCACCGACTATGGCTACACCTTC	CASWGTDYGYTF
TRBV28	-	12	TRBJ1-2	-	TGTGCCAGCACGCCCGGGGGTCGAGGCTACACCTTC	CASTPGGRGYTF
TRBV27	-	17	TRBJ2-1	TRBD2	TGTGCCAGCAGTCTTTTTGGCCGACTAGCGGGGGACAATGAGCAGTTCTTC	CASSLFGRLAGDNEQFF
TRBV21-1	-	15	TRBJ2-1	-	TGTGCCAGCAGCGGAGCGGGGGGGCGGGGTAATGAGCAGTTCTTC	CASSGAGGRGNEQFF
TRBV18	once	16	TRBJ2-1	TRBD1	TGTGCCAGCTCAGTCCGGGACAGGGGCTCCTACAATGAGCAGTTCTTC	CASSVRDRGSYNEQFF
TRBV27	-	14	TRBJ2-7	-	TGTGCCAGCGCAGAGGATCCCCAGTGGTACGAGCAGTACTTC	CASAEDPQWYEQYF
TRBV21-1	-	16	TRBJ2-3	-	TGTGCCAGCACCCTTAGCGGGAGGGCCGGGACAGATACGCAGTATTTT	CASTLSGRAGTDTQYF
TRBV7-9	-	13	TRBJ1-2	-	TGTGCCAGCAGCTTCTTGCAGAACTATGGCTACACCTTC	CASSFLQNYGYTF
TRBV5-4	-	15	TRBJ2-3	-	TGTGCCAGCAGCTTATCTGGGGGGGGCCTGAATACGCAGTATTTT	CASSLSGGGLNTQYF
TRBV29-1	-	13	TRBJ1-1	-	TGCAGCCTCCGTAGTGCGGGGAACACTGAAGCTTTCTTT	CSLRSAGNTEAFF
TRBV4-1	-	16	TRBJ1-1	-	TGCGCCAGCAGCCAAGCTCGGTCAGGAAGGAACACTGAAGCTTTCTTT	CASSQARSGRNTEAFF
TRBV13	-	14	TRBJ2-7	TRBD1	TGTGCCAGCAGCCCGGGACAGGGTGTTTACGAGCAGTACTTC	CASSPGQGVYEQYF
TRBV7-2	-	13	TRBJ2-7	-	TGTGCCAGCAGCTTAGGCAGATCCTACGAGCAGTACTTC	CASSLGRSYEQYF
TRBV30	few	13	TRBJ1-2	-	TGTGCCTGGAGTAATCAGGGGAGTGTAGGCTACACCTTC	CAWSNQGSVGYTF
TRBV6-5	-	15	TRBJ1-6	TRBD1	TGTGCCAGCAGTTTTGGCGGACAGGGAGGATCACCCCTCCACTTT	CASSFGGQGGSPLHF
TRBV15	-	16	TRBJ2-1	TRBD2	TGTGCCACCAGCACCCGCGGGGGGAGCTCCTACAATGAGCAGTTCTTC	CATSTRGGSSYNEQFF
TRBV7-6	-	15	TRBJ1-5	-	TGTGCCAGCAGCTTAGTACAGGGCCCGATTCAGCCCCAGCATTTT	CASSLVQGPIQPQHF
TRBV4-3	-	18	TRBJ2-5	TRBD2	TGCGCCAGCAGCCTGAGTCCTAGCGGGGGGGCTACACAAGAGACCCAGTACTTC	CASSLSPSGGATQETQYF
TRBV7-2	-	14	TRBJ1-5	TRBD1	TGTGCCAGCAACACAGGGGCTTTGGATCAGCCCCAGCATTTT	CASNTGALDQPQHF
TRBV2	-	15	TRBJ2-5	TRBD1	TGTGCCAGCAGTACGGGACAGGGCGGGGGAGAGACCCAGTACTTC	CASSTGQGGGETQYF
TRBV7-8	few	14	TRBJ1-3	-	TGTGCCAGCAGCCCGGTCCAACCGGGAAACACCATATATTTT	CASSPVQPGNTIYF
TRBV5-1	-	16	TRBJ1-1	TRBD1	TGCGCCAGCAGCTTAGGGACAGGGGGAATGAACACTGAAGCTTTCTTT	CASSLGTGGMNTEAFF
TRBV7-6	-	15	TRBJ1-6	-	TGTGCCAGCAGCCCGGGGGGGACACTTAATTCACCCCTCCACTTT	CASSPGGTLNSPLHF
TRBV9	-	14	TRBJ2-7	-	TGTGCCAGCAGCGTATATGGCCAGGATTCCGAGCAGTACTTC	CASSVYGQDSEQYF
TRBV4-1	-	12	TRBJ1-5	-	TGCGCCAGCAGCCAAGCAAATCAGCCCCAGCATTTT	CASSQANQPQHF
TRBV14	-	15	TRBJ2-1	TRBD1	TGTGCCAGCAGTATGAGGACAGGGGTCTACAATGAGCAGTTCTTC	CASSMRTGVYNEQFF
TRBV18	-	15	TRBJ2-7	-	TGTGCCAGCTCACCACCGCCACAGGGCGGGTACGAGCAGTACTTC	CASSPPPQGGYEQYF
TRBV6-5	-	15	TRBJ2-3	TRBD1	TGTGCCAGCAGTTATAGGGGACAGGGCATTGATACGCAGTATTTT	CASSYRGQGIDTQYF
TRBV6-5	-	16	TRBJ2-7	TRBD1	TGTGCCAGCAGTCACTACCCGACAGGGATCGGCTACGAGCAGTACTTC	CASSHYPTGIGYEQYF
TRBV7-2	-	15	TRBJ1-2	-	TGTGCCAGCAGCCTTATCCGCGTCCCCGGCTATGGCTACACCTTC	CASSLIRVPGYGYTF
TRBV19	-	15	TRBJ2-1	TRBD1	TGTGCCAGTAGTTCACGGACAGGGGGGCACAATGAGCAGTTCTTC	CASSSRTGGHNEQFF
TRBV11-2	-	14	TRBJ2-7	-	TGTGCCAGCAGCGTCACCAGGGCCCCCTACGAGCAGTACTTC	CASSVTRAPYEQYF
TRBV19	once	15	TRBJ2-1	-	TGTGCCAGTAGTATATCTGGGAGCTCCTACAATGAGCAGTTCTTC	CASSISGSSYNEQFF
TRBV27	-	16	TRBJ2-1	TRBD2	TGTGCCAGCAGTGGCCTTCGGCGGGGGGCCTACAATGAGCAGTTCTTC	CASSGLRRGAYNEQFF
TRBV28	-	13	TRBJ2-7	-	TGTGCCAGCTCGACAGCCAACTCCTACGAGCAGTACTTC	CASSTANSYEQYF
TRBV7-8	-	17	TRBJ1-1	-	TGTGCCAGCAGCACACAGGGACGGTGGGGCTCTTACACTGAAGCTTTCTTT	CASSTQGRWGSYTEAFF
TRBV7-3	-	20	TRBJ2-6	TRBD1	TGTGCCAGCAGCTTAACGGATGGCAGGGGGCTTTACTCTGGGGCCAACGTCCTGACTTTC	CASSLTDGRGLYSGANVLTF
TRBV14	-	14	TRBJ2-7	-	TGTGCCAGCAGCCAAGTCGGCGGTTCCTACGAGCAGTACTTC	CASSQVGGSYEQYF
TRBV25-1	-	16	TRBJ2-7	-	TGTGCCAGCAATTCCGCCTTAGTACAGGGTAGGAACGAGCAGTACTTC	CASNSALVQGRNEQYF
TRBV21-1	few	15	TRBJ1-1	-	TGTGCCAGCAGCAACCAGGACAGGGGGAACACTGAAGCTTTCTTT	CASSNQDRGNTEAFF
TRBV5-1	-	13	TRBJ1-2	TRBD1	TGCGCCAGCAGTCTGGACAGGGCGAGGGGCTACACCTTC	CASSLDRARGYTF
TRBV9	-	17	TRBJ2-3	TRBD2	TGTGCCAGCAGCGTAGGCCTAGCGGGAGGGAATACAGATACGCAGTATTTT	CASSVGLAGGNTDTQYF